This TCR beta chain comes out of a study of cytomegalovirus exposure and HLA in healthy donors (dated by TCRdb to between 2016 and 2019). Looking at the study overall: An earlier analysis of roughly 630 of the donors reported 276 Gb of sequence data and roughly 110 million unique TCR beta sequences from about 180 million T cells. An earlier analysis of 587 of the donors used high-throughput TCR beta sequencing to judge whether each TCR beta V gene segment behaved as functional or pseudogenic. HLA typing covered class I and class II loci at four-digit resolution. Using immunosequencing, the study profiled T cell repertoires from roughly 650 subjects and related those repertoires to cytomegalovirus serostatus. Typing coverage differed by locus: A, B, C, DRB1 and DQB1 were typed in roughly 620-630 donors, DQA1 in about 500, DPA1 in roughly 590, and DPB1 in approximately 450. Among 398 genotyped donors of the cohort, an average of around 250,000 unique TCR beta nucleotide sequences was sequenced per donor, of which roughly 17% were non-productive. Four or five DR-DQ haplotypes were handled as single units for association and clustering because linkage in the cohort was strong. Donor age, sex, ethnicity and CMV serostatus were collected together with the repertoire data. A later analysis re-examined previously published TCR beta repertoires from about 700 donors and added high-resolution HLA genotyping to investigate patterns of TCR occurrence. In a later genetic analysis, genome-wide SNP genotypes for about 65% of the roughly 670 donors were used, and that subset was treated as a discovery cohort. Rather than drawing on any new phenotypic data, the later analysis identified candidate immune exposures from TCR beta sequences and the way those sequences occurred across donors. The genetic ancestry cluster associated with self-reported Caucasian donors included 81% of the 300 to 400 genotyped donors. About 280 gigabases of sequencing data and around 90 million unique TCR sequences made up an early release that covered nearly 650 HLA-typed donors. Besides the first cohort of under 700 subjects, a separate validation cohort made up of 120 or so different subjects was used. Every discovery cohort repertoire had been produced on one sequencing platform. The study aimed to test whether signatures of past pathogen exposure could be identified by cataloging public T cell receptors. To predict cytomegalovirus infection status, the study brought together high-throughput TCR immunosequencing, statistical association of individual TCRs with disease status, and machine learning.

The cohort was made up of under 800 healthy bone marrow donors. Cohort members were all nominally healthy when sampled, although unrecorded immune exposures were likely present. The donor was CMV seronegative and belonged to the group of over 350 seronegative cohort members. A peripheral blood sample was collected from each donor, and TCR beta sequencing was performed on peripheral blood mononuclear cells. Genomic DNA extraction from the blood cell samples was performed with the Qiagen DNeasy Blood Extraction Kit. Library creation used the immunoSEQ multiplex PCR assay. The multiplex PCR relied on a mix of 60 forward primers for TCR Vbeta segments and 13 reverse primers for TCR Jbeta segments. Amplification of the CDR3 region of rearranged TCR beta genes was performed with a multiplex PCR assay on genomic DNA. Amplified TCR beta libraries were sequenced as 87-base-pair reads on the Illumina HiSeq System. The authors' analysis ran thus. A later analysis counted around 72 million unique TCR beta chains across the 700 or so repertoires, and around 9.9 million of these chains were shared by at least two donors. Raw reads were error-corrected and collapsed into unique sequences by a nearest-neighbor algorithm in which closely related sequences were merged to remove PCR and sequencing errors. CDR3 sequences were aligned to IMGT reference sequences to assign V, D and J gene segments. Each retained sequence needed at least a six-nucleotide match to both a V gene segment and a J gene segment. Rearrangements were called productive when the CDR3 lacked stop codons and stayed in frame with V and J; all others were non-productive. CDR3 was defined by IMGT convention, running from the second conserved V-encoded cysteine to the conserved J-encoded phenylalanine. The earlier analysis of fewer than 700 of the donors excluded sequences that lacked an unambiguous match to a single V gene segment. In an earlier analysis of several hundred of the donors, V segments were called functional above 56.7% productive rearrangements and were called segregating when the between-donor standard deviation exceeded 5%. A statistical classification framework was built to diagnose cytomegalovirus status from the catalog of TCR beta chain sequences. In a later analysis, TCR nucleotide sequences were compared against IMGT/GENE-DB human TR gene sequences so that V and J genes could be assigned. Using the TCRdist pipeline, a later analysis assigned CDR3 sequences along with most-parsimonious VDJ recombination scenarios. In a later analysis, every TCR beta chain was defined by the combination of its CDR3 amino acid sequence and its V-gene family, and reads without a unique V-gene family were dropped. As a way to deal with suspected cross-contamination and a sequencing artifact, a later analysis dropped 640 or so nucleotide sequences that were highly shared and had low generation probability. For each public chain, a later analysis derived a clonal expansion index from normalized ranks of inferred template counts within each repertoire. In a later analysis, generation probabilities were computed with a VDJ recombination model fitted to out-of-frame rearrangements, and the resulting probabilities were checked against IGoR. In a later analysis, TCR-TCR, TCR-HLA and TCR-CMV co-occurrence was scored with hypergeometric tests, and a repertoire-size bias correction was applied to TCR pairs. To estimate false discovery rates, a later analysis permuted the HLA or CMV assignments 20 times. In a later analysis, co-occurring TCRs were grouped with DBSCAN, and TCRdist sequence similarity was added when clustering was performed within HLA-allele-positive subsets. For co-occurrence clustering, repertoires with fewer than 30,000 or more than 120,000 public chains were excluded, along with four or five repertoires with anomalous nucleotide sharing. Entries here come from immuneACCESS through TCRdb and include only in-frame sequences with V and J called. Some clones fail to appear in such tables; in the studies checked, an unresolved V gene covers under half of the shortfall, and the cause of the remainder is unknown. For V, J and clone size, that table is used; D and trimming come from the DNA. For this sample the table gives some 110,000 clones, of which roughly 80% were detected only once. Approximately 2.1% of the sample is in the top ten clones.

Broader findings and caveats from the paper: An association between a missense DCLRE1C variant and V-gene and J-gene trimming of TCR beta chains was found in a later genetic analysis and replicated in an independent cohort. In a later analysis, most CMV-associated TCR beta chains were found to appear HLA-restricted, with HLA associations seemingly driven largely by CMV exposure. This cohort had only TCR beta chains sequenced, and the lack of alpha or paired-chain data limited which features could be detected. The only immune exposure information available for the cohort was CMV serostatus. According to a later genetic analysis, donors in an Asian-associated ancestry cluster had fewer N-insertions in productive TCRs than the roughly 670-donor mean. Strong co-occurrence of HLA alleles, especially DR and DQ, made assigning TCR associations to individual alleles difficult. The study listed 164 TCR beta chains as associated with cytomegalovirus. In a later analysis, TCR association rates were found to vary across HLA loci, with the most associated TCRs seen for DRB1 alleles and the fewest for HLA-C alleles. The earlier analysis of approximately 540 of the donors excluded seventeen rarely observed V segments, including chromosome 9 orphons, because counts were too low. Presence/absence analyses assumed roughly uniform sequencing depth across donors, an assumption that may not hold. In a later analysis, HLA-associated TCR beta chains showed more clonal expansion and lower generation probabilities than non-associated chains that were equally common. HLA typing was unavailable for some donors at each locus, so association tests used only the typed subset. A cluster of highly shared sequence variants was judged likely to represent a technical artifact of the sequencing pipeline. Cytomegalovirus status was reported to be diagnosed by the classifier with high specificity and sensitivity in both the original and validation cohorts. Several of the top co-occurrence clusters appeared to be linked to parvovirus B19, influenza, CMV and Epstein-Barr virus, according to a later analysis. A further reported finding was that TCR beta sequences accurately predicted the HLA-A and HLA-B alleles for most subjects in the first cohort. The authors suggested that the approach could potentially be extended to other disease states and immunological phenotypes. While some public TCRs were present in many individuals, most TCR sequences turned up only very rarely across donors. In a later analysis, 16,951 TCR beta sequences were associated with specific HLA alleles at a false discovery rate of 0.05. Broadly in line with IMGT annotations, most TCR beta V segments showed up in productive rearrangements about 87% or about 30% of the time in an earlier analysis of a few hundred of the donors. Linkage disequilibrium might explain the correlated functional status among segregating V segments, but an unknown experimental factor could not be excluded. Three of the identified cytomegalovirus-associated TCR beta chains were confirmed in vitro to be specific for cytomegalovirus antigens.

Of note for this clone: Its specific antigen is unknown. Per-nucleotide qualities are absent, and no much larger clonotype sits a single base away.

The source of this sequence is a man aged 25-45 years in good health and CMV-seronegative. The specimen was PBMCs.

The DNA reads as follows: TGTGCCAGCAGGCCGACAGGGCCGGGTTCACCCCTCCACTTT. It translates as CASRPTGPGSPLHF. The chain was built from TRBV6-1 and TRBJ1-6, with TRBD1 matching 7 junction bases. The germline V gene provides CDR1 MNHNS and CDR2 SASEGT. Trimming leaves V shorter by 6 bases and J shorter by 9 bases, with the junction holding 8 bases beyond the gene matches. From cysteine to phenylalanine, the CDR3 is 14 amino acids long. The entry retains the CDR3 DNA only, 42 bases that are in frame from base 1.